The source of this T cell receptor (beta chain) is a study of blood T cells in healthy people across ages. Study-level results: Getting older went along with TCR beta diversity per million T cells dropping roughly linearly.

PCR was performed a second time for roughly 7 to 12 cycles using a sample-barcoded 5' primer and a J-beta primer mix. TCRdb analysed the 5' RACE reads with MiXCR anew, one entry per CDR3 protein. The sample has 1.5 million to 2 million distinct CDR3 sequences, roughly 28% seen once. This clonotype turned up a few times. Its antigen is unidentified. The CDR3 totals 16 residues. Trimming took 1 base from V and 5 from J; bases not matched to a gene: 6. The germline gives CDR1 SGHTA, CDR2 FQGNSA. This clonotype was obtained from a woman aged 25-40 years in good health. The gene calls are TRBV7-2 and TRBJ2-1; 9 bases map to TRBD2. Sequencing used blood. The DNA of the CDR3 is TGTGCCAGCAGCTTAGTTTGGGGACTAGCCGACAATGAGCAGTTCTTC. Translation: CASSLVWGLADNEQFF.